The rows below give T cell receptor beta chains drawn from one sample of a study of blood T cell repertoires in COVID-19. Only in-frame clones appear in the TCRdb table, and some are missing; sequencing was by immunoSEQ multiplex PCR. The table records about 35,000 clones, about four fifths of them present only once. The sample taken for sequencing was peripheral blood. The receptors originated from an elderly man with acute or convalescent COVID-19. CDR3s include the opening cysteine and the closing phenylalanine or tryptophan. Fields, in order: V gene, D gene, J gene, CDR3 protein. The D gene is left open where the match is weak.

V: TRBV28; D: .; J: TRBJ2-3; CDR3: CASSLGGSTDTQYF
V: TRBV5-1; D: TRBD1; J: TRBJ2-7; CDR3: CASTPPGQGVREQYF
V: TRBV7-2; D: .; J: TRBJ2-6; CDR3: CASSLEWQGLTGANVLTF
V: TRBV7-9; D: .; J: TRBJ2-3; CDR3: CASSFDWPSSADTQYF
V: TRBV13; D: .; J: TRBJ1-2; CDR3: CASSLGLSPGKSYGYTF
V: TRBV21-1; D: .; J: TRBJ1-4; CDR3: CASSKGRGLNEKLFF
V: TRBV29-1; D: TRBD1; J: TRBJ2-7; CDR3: CSVGRGRDDEQYF
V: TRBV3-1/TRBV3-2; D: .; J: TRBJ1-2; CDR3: CASSQAGQGYTF
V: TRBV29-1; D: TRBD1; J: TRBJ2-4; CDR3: CSVEDGNRGAKNIQYF
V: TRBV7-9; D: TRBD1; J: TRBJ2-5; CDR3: CASSRGQGLRETQYF
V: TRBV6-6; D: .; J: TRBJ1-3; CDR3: CASRGEAGNTIYF
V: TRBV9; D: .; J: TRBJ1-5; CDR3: CASSVDGVSNQPQHF
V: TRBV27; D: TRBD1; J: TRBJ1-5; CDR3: CASTSGSGGEQPQHF